This TCR beta chain was sequenced during a study of blood T cell repertoires in COVID-19. Study context: T cells, B-cell-depleted T cells, or PBMCs provided the cDNA or gDNA that served as material.

CDR1 is SGHRS, CDR2 YFSETQ, per germline. The CDR3 loop spans 13 amino acids. Trimming stripped 2 bases from V and 3 bases from J, with 8 bases between. Generated by immunoSEQ multiplex PCR, the TCRdb table keeps only in-frame clones and is missing some. In the table there are about 110,000 clones, less than 75% of which are singletons. The clonotype originates from a woman aged 35 to 49 with acute or convalescent COVID-19. The specimen sequenced was peripheral blood. The chain combines TRBV5-1 with TRBJ2-5; D possibly corresponds to TRBD1 (6 bases). CDR3 DNA sequence: TGCGCCAGCAGCTTAGGACAGAAAGAGACCCAGTACTTC. It codes for CASSLGQKETQYF.